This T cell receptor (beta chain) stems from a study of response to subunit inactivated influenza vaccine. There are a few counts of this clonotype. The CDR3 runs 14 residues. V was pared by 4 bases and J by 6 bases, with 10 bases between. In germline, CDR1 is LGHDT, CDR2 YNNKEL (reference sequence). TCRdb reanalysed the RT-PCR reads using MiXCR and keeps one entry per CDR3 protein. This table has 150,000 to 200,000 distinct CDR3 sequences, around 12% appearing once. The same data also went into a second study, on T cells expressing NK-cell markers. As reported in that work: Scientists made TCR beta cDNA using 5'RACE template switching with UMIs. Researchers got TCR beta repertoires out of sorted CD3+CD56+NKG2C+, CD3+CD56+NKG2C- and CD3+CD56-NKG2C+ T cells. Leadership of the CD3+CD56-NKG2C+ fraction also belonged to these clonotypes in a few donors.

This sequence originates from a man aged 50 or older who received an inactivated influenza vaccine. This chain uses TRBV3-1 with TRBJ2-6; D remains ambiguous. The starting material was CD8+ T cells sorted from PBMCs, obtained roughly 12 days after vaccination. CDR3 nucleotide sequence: TGTGCCAGCAGCCGGGTTTTAGAGGCCAACGTCCTGACTTTC. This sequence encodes CASSRVLEANVLTF. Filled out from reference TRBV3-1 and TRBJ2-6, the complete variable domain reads DTAVSQTPKYLVTQMGNDKSIKCEQNLGHDTMYWYKQDSKKFLKIMFSYNNKELIINETVPNRFSPKSPDKAHLNLHINSLELGDSAVYFCASSRVLEANVLTFGAGSRLTVL.